A selection of T cell receptor beta chains follows, all from one sample in a study of Graves' ophthalmopathy and Graves' hyperthyroidism. From the multiplex PCR reads, TCRdb called clonotypes with MiXCR, one entry per CDR3 protein. The sample includes about 390,000 distinct CDR3 sequences, about 18% of them seen just once. The sequencing input was peripheral blood. The receptors were gathered from an adult woman with stable Graves' hyperthyroidism. Each CDR3 is given with its conserved first and last residue. Each record gives: V gene, J gene, CDR3 length, clone size, D gene, CDR3 protein, CDR3 DNA. The D gene is left open where the match is weak. Clone sizes are given selectively: once, few, many, or a class where the clone is expanded.

>TRBV5-1|TRBJ2-5|15|-|-
CASRSLVGYQETQYF
TGCGCCAGCAGATCTTTAGTGGGCTACCAAGAGACCCAGTACTTC
>TRBV28|TRBJ1-1|15|many|-
CASSLIGAQNTEAFF
TGTGCCAGCAGTTTGATCGGGGCTCAGAACACTGAAGCTTTCTTT
>TRBV6-5|TRBJ2-5|12|many|TRBD2
CASKAGRETQYF
TGTGCCAGTAAAGCGGGACGTGAGACCCAGTACTTC
>TRBV28|TRBJ1-1|14|many|-
CASGTGTANTEAFF
TGTGCCAGCGGCACCGGGACGGCGAACACTGAAGCTTTCTTT
>TRBV10-3|TRBJ1-1|15|many|TRBD1
CAISDPGQANTEAFF
TGTGCCATCAGTGACCCGGGACAGGCGAACACTGAAGCTTTCTTT
>TRBV6-1|TRBJ1-1|14|-|-
CASRTDMGNTEAFF
TGTGCCAGCAGAACCGATATGGGGAACACTGAAGCTTTCTTT
>TRBV2|TRBJ2-2|15|many|-
CASIWGSGNTGELFF
TGTGCCAGCATCTGGGGTAGCGGAAACACCGGGGAGCTGTTTTTT
>TRBV12-3/TRBV12-4|TRBJ2-2|11|once|-
CASTLEGDLFF
TGTGCCAGCACTTTAGAAGGGGATCTGTTTTTT
>TRBV7-2|TRBJ2-7|15|few|-
CASSYLDSATYEQYF
TGTGCCAGCAGCTATCTGGACAGTGCTACCTACGAGCAGTACTTC
>TRBV30|TRBJ1-5|14|-|TRBD1
CAWSPGQYNQPQHF
TGTGCCTGGAGTCCGGGACAGTACAATCAGCCCCAGCATTTT
>TRBV5-1|TRBJ1-1|15|many|-
CASSILPGSGTEAFF
TGCGCCAGCAGCATCCTGCCAGGGAGTGGCACTGAAGCTTTCTTT
>TRBV29-1|TRBJ1-2|13|many|-
CSVETGEESGYTF
TGCAGCGTTGAGACGGGGGAGGAAAGTGGCTACACCTTC
>TRBV5-1|TRBJ2-2|16|many|TRBD1
CASSQTGTGPTGELFF
TGCGCCAGCAGCCAAACCGGGACAGGGCCGACCGGGGAGCTGTTTTTT
>TRBV28|TRBJ1-5|16|many|-
CASRRDRSLSTQPQHF
TGTGCCAGCAGGCGGGACCGCAGCCTCTCTACTCAGCCCCAGCATTTT
>TRBV9|TRBJ2-5|16|many|-
CASSVDPGNHQETQYF
TGTGCCAGCAGCGTAGATCCAGGGAACCATCAAGAGACCCAGTACTTC
>TRBV24-1|TRBJ1-2|15|many|-
CATTTGDVGKMTYTF
TGTGCCACCACCACGGGGGACGTAGGAAAGATGACCTACACCTTC
>TRBV20-1|TRBJ2-7|13|many|TRBD1
CSARRRDSYEQYF
TGCAGTGCTAGGAGACGGGACAGCTACGAGCAGTACTTC
>TRBV10-3|TRBJ1-1|13|many|-
CAISESRDTEAFF
TGTGCCATCAGTGAAAGTCGGGACACTGAAGCTTTCTTT
>TRBV28|TRBJ2-5|15|many|-
CASTTARGHQETQYF
TGTGCCAGCACCACGGCCAGGGGTCACCAAGAGACCCAGTACTTC
>TRBV6-5|TRBJ1-5|16|many|-
CASSSGPLYSNQPQHF
TGTGCCAGCAGTTCAGGCCCTCTTTATAGCAATCAGCCCCAGCATTTT
>TRBV6-2/TRBV6-3|TRBJ2-5|13|-|-
CASSYSDRETQYF
TGTGCCAGCAGTTACTCGGACCGAGAGACCCAGTACTTC
>TRBV2|TRBJ2-7|16|few|TRBD2
CASKALLAGSSYEQYF
TGTGCCAGCAAGGCACTGCTAGCGGGAAGCTCCTACGAGCAGTACTTC
>TRBV20-1|TRBJ1-1|12|many|-
CSARDNRRKAFF
TGCAGTGCTAGAGATAACAGGAGAAAAGCTTTCTTT
>TRBV30|TRBJ2-7|15|few|TRBD1
CAWSVWGTVRYEQYF
TGTGCCTGGAGTGTTTGGGGGACAGTCCGCTACGAGCAGTACTTC
>TRBV24-1|TRBJ2-7|12|many|-
CATEGNSYEQYF
TGTGCCACCGAAGGGAATTCCTACGAGCAGTACTTC
>TRBV30|TRBJ1-1|12|many|TRBD1
CAWSTGGTEAFF
TGTGCCTGGAGTACAGGGGGAACTGAAGCTTTCTTT
>TRBV4-1|TRBJ1-5|15|many|-
CASSQDSAGDVPQHF
TGCGCCAGCAGCCAAGATTCGGCAGGGGACGTGCCCCAGCATTTT
>TRBV6-1|TRBJ2-5|16|few|-
CASSSLGQGRQETQYF
TGTGCCAGCAGCTCCTTAGGGCAGGGTCGACAAGAGACCCAGTACTTC
>TRBV6-5|TRBJ2-7|16|many|-
CASSYSRRLISYEQYF
TGTGCCAGCAGTTACTCCCGCAGACTTATCTCCTACGAGCAGTACTTC
>TRBV20-1|TRBJ2-5|13|-|-
CSASVGSQETKYF
TGCAGTGCTAGTGTCGGGTCCCAAGAGACCAAGTACTTC
>TRBV7-8|TRBJ1-1|13|many|-
CASSPRRGSEAFF
TGTGCCAGCAGCCCAAGGAGGGGATCTGAAGCTTTCTTT
>TRBV11-2|TRBJ2-7|14|many|TRBD1
CASSFWDRDYEQYF
TGTGCCAGCAGCTTTTGGGACAGGGACTACGAGCAGTACTTC
>TRBV12-3/TRBV12-4|TRBJ1-2|15|few|-
CASSPSYGRNYGYTF
TGTGCCAGCAGCCCCAGTTATGGGCGCAACTATGGCTACACCTTC
>TRBV5-1|TRBJ1-5|15|many|TRBD1
CASSSTPGQNQPQHF
TGCGCCAGCAGCTCGACCCCGGGACAGAACCAGCCCCAGCATTTT
>TRBV11-3|TRBJ2-5|15|few|-
CASSPSSSPQETQYF
TGTGCCAGCAGCCCAAGTAGTTCGCCCCAAGAGACCCAGTACTTC
>TRBV20-1|TRBJ1-5|15|many|TRBD1
CSGTGGPTTNQPQHF
TGCAGTGGGACAGGGGGCCCCACCACGAATCAGCCCCAGCATTTT
>TRBV18|TRBJ2-2|11|-|-
CASSPGGELFF
TGTGCCAGCTCACCAGGCGGGGAGCTGTTTTTT
>TRBV29-1|TRBJ2-7|12|many|TRBD2
CSVDSGSYEQYF
TGCAGCGTTGATAGCGGGAGTTACGAGCAGTACTTC
>TRBV19|TRBJ1-1|14|many|-
CASSIVAGGTEAFF
TGTGCCAGTAGTATAGTTGCGGGAGGAACTGAAGCTTTCTTT
>TRBV20-1|TRBJ2-2|14|many|-
CSASSLGNTGELFF
TGCAGTGCTAGTTCTCTGGGGAACACCGGGGAGCTGTTTTTT
>TRBV28|TRBJ1-5|12|few|-
CASSFFDQPQHF
TGTGCCAGCAGTTTTTTTGATCAGCCCCAGCATTTT